The entry below gives a single TCR beta chain sequence along with its context. The sample belongs to a study of blood T cell repertoires in COVID-19. The repertoire was sequenced with immunoSEQ multiplex PCR; TCRdb's copy has only in-frame clones and lacks some. Of over 110,000 clones in the sample, about 87% were seen once. J gave up 5 bases and V 11 bases, and 7 bases lay outside the gene matches. The CDR3 runs 13 residues. CDR1 ENHRY and CDR2 SYGVKD come from the germline V gene. The TCR comes from a human donor in a cohort sampled during active COVID-19. The genes are TRBV10-3 and TRBJ1-4, with 8 bases matching TRBD1. Sequences were obtained from peripheral blood. In DNA form, the CDR3 reads TGTGCCGGCCGACAGGGGCCGAATGAAAAACTGTTTTTT. Residues: CAGRQGPNEKLFF.